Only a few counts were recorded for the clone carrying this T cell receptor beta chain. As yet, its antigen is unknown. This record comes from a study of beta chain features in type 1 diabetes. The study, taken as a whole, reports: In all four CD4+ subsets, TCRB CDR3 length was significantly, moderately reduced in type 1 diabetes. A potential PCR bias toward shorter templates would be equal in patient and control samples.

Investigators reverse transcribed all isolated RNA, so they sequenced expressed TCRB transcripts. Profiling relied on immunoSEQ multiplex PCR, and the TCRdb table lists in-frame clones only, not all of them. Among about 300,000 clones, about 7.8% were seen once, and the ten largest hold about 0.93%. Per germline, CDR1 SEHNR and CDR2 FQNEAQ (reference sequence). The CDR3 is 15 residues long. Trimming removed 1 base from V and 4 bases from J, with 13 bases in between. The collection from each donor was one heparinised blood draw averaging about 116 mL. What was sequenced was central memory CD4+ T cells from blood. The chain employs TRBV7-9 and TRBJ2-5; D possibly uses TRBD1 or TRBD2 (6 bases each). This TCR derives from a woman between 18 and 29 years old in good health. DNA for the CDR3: TGTGCCAGCAGCTTAGGGATCGGGGGCGTAGAGACCCAGTACTTC. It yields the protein CASSLGIGGVETQYF.